The 17 T cell receptor beta chains in this list originate from one sample, sequenced in a study of cytomegalovirus exposure and HLA in healthy donors. It was with 60 Vbeta and 13 Jbeta primers that the PCR ran. TCRdb's copy holds only in-frame clones and misses some; the assay was immunoSEQ multiplex PCR. This table holds about 160,000 clones, 68% found once. The sequenced material came from PBMCs. Receptors originate from a man between 50 and 59 years old in good health and CMV-seronegative.

The sample holds a few counts of this clone. The chain joins TRBV6-5 to TRBJ1-2, with TRBD1 matching over 9 bases. V lost 3 bases and J lost 8; bases outside the gene matches: 7. The CDR3 consists of 14 residues. Germline-derived CDR1 and CDR2 are MNHEY and SVGAGI. CDR3 region: CASSYGQGIGGYTF. DNA of the CDR3: TGTGCCAGCAGTTATGGACAGGGGATAGGGGGCTACACCTTC.

Remarks on this clone: This specimen includes other DNA sequences encoding the same CDR3. The genes are TRBV28 and TRBJ2-7; 7 bases are shared with TRBD1. The V gene end was trimmed by 5 bases and the J gene end by 1 base; junction bases not matched to a gene: 5. Germline V lookup: CDR1 MDHEN, CDR2 SYDVKM. The CDR3 runs to 14 residues. The CDR3 reads CASSPYRGSYEQYF. CDR3 sequence (DNA): TGTGCCAGCAGTCCCTACAGGGGTTCCTACGAGCAGTACTTC.

V is TRBV18 and J is TRBJ2-7, with 9 bases identical to TRBD1. Per germline, CDR1 KGHSH and CDR2 LQKENI. CDR3 length: 14 amino acids. With V trimmed by 6 bases and J by 6 bases, 9 bases remained unmatched. The CDR3 protein is CASSGTGKASEQYF. In nucleotides, the CDR3 is TGTGCCAGCTCCGGGACAGGGAAAGCGTCCGAGCAGTACTTC.

This chain links TRBV4-2 with TRBJ2-3; 10 positions agree with TRBD2. Per the germline V gene, CDR1 is LGHNA and CDR2 is YNFKEQ. This CDR3 region has 14 residues. The V segment lost 7 bases and the J segment 0 bases; nucleotides outside the gene matches: 1. The CDR3: CASTLAGSTDTQYF. The CDR3 bases are TGTGCCAGCACACTAGCGGGGAGCACAGATACGCAGTATTTT.

V gene TRBV2 combines with J gene TRBJ1-2; D not resolved. Germline-derived CDR1 and CDR2 are SNHLY and FYNNEI. Trimming left V 5 bases short and J 7 bases short, with 8 bases between. The CDR3 runs to 11 residues. The CDR3: CASSTGFGYTF. CDR3 DNA: TGTGCCAGCAGTACCGGGTTTGGCTACACCTTC.

The chain combines TRBV23-1 with TRBJ1-2, with 10 bases aligning to TRBD1. TRBV23-1 is assigned to the ORF class and has an uncertain function. The CDR3 loop spans 16 amino acids. The V segment lost 7 bases and the J segment 1 base; nucleotides outside the gene matches: 9. CDR3 protein: CASTLGQGNFNYGYTF. The CDR3 region has the DNA TGCGCCAGCACCTTGGGACAGGGGAACTTTAACTATGGCTACACCTTC.

The V gene is TRBV19, the J gene TRBJ2-1; TRBD1 might be the D (6 bases). This CDR3 is built from 16 residues. CDR1 is LNHDA and CDR2 is SQIVND in the germline V gene (reference sequence). Deletions cut 5 bases from V and 2 bases from J, with 16 bases between. CDR3 DNA sequence: TGTGCCAGTAGTCGGGACAATCTAGTGACCTACAATGAGCAGTTCTTC. As protein: CASSRDNLVTYNEQFF.

The chain is built from TRBV6-5 and TRBJ1-1; perhaps TRBD1 as D (6 bases). CDR3 length equals 13 residues. Germline V gene sequence: CDR1 MNHEY, CDR2 SVGAGI. V was pared by 5 bases and J by 6 bases, with 13 bases between. For the CDR3, the DNA is TGTGCCAGCAGTACGGGGGGCCAGGCTGAAGCTTTCTTT. Amino acids: CASSTGGQAEAFF.

The chain recombines TRBV6-5 with TRBJ2-3; 10 nucleotides agree with TRBD2. This CDR3 is 15 amino acids long. Germline V lookup: CDR1 MNHEY, CDR2 SVGAGI. The J segment lost 1 base and the V segment lost 4 bases, leaving 2 bases of the junction unmatched. The CDR3 loop is CASSFGLAGTDTQYF. The CDR3 nucleotides are TGTGCCAGCAGTTTCGGACTAGCGGGCACAGATACGCAGTATTTT.

CDR3 amino acids: CASSDRADQPQHF. CDR3 coding DNA: TGTGCCAGCTCTGACAGGGCAGATCAGCCCCAGCATTTT. J is TRBJ1-5 and V is TRBV25-1, with 7 positions matching TRBD1. The CDR3 spans 13 residues. Per germline, CDR1 MGHDK and CDR2 SYGVNS. Losses at the gene ends were 8 bases for V and 5 bases for J; bases not matched to a gene: 6.

This chain joins TRBV20-1 and TRBJ2-7; the D is unclear. The CDR3 runs to 10 residues. Germline V gives CDR1 DFQATT, CDR2 SNEGSKA (reference sequence). The DNA for the CDR3 is TGCAGCCCAAGAGAGGAGGAGCAGTACTTC. Translated, it gives CSPREEEQYF.

This chain uses TRBV19 with TRBJ1-5; D possibly corresponds to TRBD1 (5 bases). Trimming took off 3 bases at V and 1 base at J, with 10 bases between the two ends. Germline CDR1 reads LNHDA; CDR2 reads SQIVND (reference sequence). The CDR3 is 15 amino acids. This chain's CDR3 is CASSIGGASNQPQHF. As DNA, the CDR3 is TGTGCCAGTAGTATTGGCGGGGCCAGCAATCAGCCCCAGCATTTT.

This rearrangement joins TRBV28 to TRBJ1-6, with D possibly matching TRBD1 (6 bases). The germline gives CDR1 MDHEN, CDR2 SYDVKM. This CDR3 contains 15 residues. Trimming shortened V by 5 bases and J by 7 bases, and 15 bases separated the two germline ends. DNA of the CDR3: TGTGCCAGCAGTGCCTCCGGGACACAGAATTCACCCCTCCACTTT. Translating gives CASSASGTQNSPLHF.

This chain connects TRBV27 to TRBJ2-3, with D hard to call. V was trimmed by 9 bases and J by 0 bases, leaving 13 bases between them. The CDR3 runs 14 residues. CDR1 is MNHEY and CDR2 is SMNVEV in the germline V gene (reference sequence). This CDR3 is CASHPLTSTDTQYF. As DNA, the CDR3 is TGTGCCAGTCATCCTCTTACTAGCACAGATACGCAGTATTTT.

V gene TRBV7-2 combines with J gene TRBJ1-2; 7 bases are shared with TRBD1. This CDR3 comprises 15 residues. J gave up 5 bases and V 4 bases, and 10 bases lay outside the gene matches. The germline V gene has CDR1 SGHTA and CDR2 FQGNSA. The CDR3 DNA reads as TGTGCCAGCAGCTATACCCAGGGGGACAGTTATGGCTACACCTTC. Translation: CASSYTQGDSYGYTF.

The V gene is TRBV27, the J gene TRBJ2-7; the match to TRBD1 covers 7 bases. Trimming removed 4 bases from V and 7 bases from J; junction bases left unmatched: 13. Germline CDR1 and CDR2: MNHEY and SMNVEV (reference sequence). CDR3 length equals 15 residues. The CDR3 DNA follows: TGTGCCAGCAGTTCCGGGACAGTGCTACGTCTAGAGCAGTACTTC. This gives the protein CASSSGTVLRLEQYF.

This sequence joins TRBV28 and TRBJ2-2; possible D gene TRBD1, 5 bases. Trimming took 7 bases from V and 6 from J, leaving 18 bases between them. The CDR3 is 15 amino acids. From germline, CDR1 is MDHEN and CDR2 SYDVKM. The CDR3 spells CASKGRVASAGELFF. The CDR3, as DNA: TGTGCCAGCAAAGGCAGGGTTGCATCCGCCGGGGAGCTGTTTTTT.